This passage covers 25 T cell receptor beta chains from one sample sequenced in a study of metastatic and nonmetastatic thyroid tumors. TCRdb used MiXCR to call clones anew from the PCR reads. The table lists approximately 7,000 clones, roughly 35% of them singletons, with approximately 40% in the top ten. Among the patients, none had received any treatment before thyroid surgery. The sample was tumor tissue. These receptor sequences come from a female donor with papillary thyroid cancer or a benign thyroid nodule (not recorded which). Some clones in this sample may be carry-over from other donors' samples.

This chain connects TRBV6-5 to TRBJ1-2; D may be TRBD1 (6 bases). Germline V gene data show CDR1 as MNHEY and CDR2 as SVGAGI. The CDR3 totals 15 residues. Trimming took off 2 bases at V and 10 bases at J, with 20 bases between the two ends. Here the CDR3 DNA reads TGTGCCAGCAGTTACGAGGCGAGGGGGTTGAATGTCTACACCTTC. It encodes CASSYEARGLNVYTF.

This clone is labeled as medium-sized. The chain is built from TRBV5-1 and TRBJ2-3, with TRBD2 matching 12 bases. Germline trimming cut 4 bases from V and 3 bases from J; bases unmatched to any gene: 9. From germline, CDR1 is SGHRS and CDR2 YFSETQ. The CDR3 covers 17 residues. CDR3 amino acids: CASSPGTSGSTTDTQYF. In DNA form, the CDR3 reads TGCGCCAGCAGCCCAGGGACTAGCGGGTCCACGACAGATACGCAGTATTTT.

This clone showed up just a few times. The chain recombines TRBV2 with TRBJ1-5; possibly TRBD1 for D (6 bases). CDR1 is SNHLY, CDR2 FYNNEI, per germline. The CDR3 has 14 amino acids. Trimming took off 5 bases at V and 3 bases at J, with 11 bases between the two ends. The CDR3 nucleotides read TGTGCCAGCAGTACTGGGACACCCAATCAGCCCCAGCATTTT. It encodes CASSTGTPNQPQHF.

The chain combines TRBV29-1 with TRBJ2-1, with a weak D call TRBD2 (6 bases). Germline CDR1 SQVTM, CDR2 ANQGSEA. Trimming pared 3 bases from V and 13 bases from J, leaving 13 bases between. This CDR3 region has 11 residues. The CDR3 sequence: CSVDSGHGQFF. CDR3 nucleotides: TGCAGCGTTGATAGCGGTCATGGTCAGTTCTTC.

This clone occurred many times. The genes are TRBV7-9 and TRBJ2-1, with 15 nucleotides matching TRBD2. Trimming cost V 5 bases and J 1 base; bases outside gene matches: 12. The V gene's germline CDR1 is SEHNR and CDR2 FQNEAQ (reference sequence). This CDR3 spans 20 amino acids. In DNA, the CDR3 is TGTGCCAGCAGCCCAACACCAGGACTAGCGGGAGGGCGGTCCTACAATGAGCAGTTCTTC. Protein: CASSPTPGLAGGRSYNEQFF. Full variable domain (remainder filled in from reference TRBV7-9 and TRBJ2-1): DTGVSQNPRHKITKRGQNVTFRCDPISEHNRLYWYRQTLGQGPEFLTYFQNEAQLEKSRLLSDRFSAERPKGSFSTLEIQRTEQGDSAMYLCASSPTPGLAGGRSYNEQFFGPGTRLTVL.

By sample share, this clone is large. The chain has TRBV28 and TRBJ2-3; TRBD2 matches at 8 bases. The CDR3 extends over 16 amino acids. CDR1 is MDHEN, CDR2 SYDVKM, per germline. J was trimmed by 4 bases and V by 5 bases; bases with no gene match: 11. This CDR3 reads CASSRISGVNADTQYF. The CDR3, as DNA: TGTGCCAGCAGTAGGATTAGCGGGGTCAACGCAGATACGCAGTATTTT.

There are a few counts of this clone. V and J are TRBV24-1 and TRBJ2-3, with TRBD2 identical over 15 bases. The CDR3 loop spans 19 amino acids. V dropped 5 bases and J dropped 3; count of bases not matched to a gene: 11. Per the germline V gene, CDR1 is KGHDR and CDR2 is SFDVKD. This chain's CDR3 is CATSVRPGTSGRTTDTQYF. For the CDR3, the DNA is TGTGCCACCAGTGTTCGACCCGGGACTAGCGGGAGGACGACAGATACGCAGTATTTT.

This chain links TRBV20-1 with TRBJ2-1; unclear D gene. Germline CDR1 DFQATT, CDR2 SNEGSKA (reference sequence). Trimming left V 6 bases short and J 6 bases short, with 18 bases between. This CDR3 region has 14 residues. CDR3 sequence (DNA): TGCAGTGCCATAGGTTCCTCGGGCCTCAATGAGCAGTTCTTC. Its protein is CSAIGSSGLNEQFF.

The count of this clone is one. The rearrangement joins TRBV20-1 to TRBJ1-3; 8 nucleotides match TRBD1. The CDR3 has 14 amino acids. CDR1 and CDR2 (germline): DFQATT, SNEGSKA (reference sequence). The junction had 2 bases not matched to a gene; V was cut back by 0 bases and J by 4 bases. Here the CDR3 reads CSARDRTGGNTIYF. CDR3 in DNA: TGCAGTGCTAGAGACCGGACAGGGGGAAACACCATATATTTT.

In this sample, this clone is medium-sized. This chain connects TRBV7-8 to TRBJ2-7, with TRBD2 matching over 11 bases. J gave up 2 bases and V 7 bases, and 13 bases lay outside the gene matches. The CDR3 consists of 17 residues. The germline CDR1 and CDR2 sequences are SGHVS and FQNEAQ. CDR3 amino acids: CASTPATSGMSTYEQYF. The CDR3 nucleotides are TGTGCCAGCACCCCGGCGACTAGCGGGATGTCTACCTACGAGCAGTACTTC.

This sequence joins TRBV30 and TRBJ1-2; the match to TRBD1 covers 8 bases. Trimming cost V 3 bases and J 8 bases; bases outside gene matches: 8. The germline V gene encodes CDR1 GTSNPN and CDR2 SVGIG (reference sequence). The CDR3 has 13 residues. The DNA for the CDR3 is TGTGCCTGGAGAGTGACAGGGGCGGCCGGCTACACCTTC. This translates into CAWRVTGAAGYTF. Complete variable domain (other parts from reference TRBV30 and TRBJ1-2): SQTIHQWPATLVQPVGSPLSLECTVEGTSNPNLYWYRQAAGRGLQLLFYSVGIGQISSEVPQNLSASRPQDRQFILSSKKLLLSDSGFYLCAWRVTGAAGYTFGSGTRLTVV.

This clone was counted a few times. Sequence at one end of the junction differs from germline and may be a read error. The CDR3 reads CASPRASPTWELFF. CDR3 DNA: TGTGCCAGCCCAAGGGCGAGTCCCACCTGGGAGCTGTTTTTT. This sequence joins TRBV6-1 and TRBJ2-2; unclear D gene. Germline CDR1 and CDR2: MNHNS and SASEGT. CDR3 size: 14 residues.

By share of the sample, this clone is large. The chain employs TRBV4-3 and TRBJ2-1, with TRBD2 identical over 7 bases. CDR3 size: 15 residues. From germline, CDR1 is LGHNA and CDR2 YSLEER. V trimming: 3 bases; J trimming: 2 bases; junction bases outside the gene matches: 4. This CDR3 reads CASSHLTSTYNEQFF. CDR3 DNA: TGCGCCAGCAGCCACCTGACTAGCACCTACAATGAGCAGTTCTTC.

The DNA of the CDR3 is TGCAGTGCACAAAGGCCGGGGGCCTATGGCTACACCTTC. Amino acids: CSAQRPGAYGYTF. This chain uses TRBV20-1 with TRBJ1-2, with D perhaps matching TRBD1 (6 bases). The V end was cut by 6 bases, the J end by 4 bases, with 15 bases between. The germline gives CDR1 DFQATT, CDR2 SNEGSKA (reference sequence). CDR3 length: 13 residues.

As DNA, the CDR3 is TGTGCCAGTAGCCTCAGACTGGACAGAAATCAGCCCCAGCATTTT. Translating it yields CASSLRLDRNQPQHF. This sequence joins TRBV19 and TRBJ1-5, with D perhaps TRBD1 (6 bases). Germline lookup yields CDR1 LNHDA and CDR2 SQIVND (reference sequence). The CDR3 spans 15 residues. V dropped 6 bases and J dropped 4 bases, with 16 bases sitting between them.

The chain links TRBV10-2 to TRBJ1-1, with D possibly being TRBD1 (6 bases). Per germline, CDR1 WSHSY and CDR2 SAAADI. CDR3 length: 12 residues. V lost 5 bases to trimming and J lost 5 bases, with 9 bases between them. CDR3 sequence (DNA): TGCGCCAGCAGTCCAGGGGTGACTGAAGCTTTCTTT. Its protein is CASSPGVTEAFF.

V and J are TRBV4-1 and TRBJ2-2; D remains ambiguous. This CDR3 is built from 16 residues. Germline CDR1 reads MGHRA; CDR2 reads YSYEKL. V was pared by 2 bases and J by 0 bases, with 10 bases between. The CDR3 DNA reads as TGCGCCAGCAGCCAATTCGGCTGTGCGAACACCGGGGAGCTGTTTTTT. It specifies CASSQFGCANTGELFF.

V usage is TRBV5-1 and J usage is TRBJ2-1; possible D gene TRBD1, 6 bases. Trimming took off 1 base at V and 3 bases at J, with 11 bases between the two ends. Germline V gives CDR1 SGHRS, CDR2 YFSETQ. The CDR3 spans 15 residues. The CDR3 sequence is CASSLSQGYYNEQFF. The CDR3 DNA reads TGCGCCAGCAGCTTGAGTCAGGGGTACTACAATGAGCAGTTCTTC. The full variable domain, with the rest looked up from reference TRBV5-1 and TRBJ2-1, is KAGVTQTPRYLIKTRGQQVTLSCSPISGHRSVSWYQQTPGQGLQFLFEYFSETQRNKGNFPGRFSGRQFSNSRSEMNVSTLELGDSALYLCASSLSQGYYNEQFFGPGTRLTVL.

The gene calls are TRBV12-3 or TRBV12-4 and TRBJ1-2; D possibly corresponds to TRBD1 (6 bases). CDR3 length equals 15 residues. Trimming removed 7 bases at V and 7 bases at J, with 22 bases between. CDR3 nucleotide sequence: TGTGCCAGCATTTTTTGGGGGGGCGGGGATCCTGGCTACACCTTC. This codes for CASIFWGGGDPGYTF.

This clone was seen only a few times. J is TRBJ1-6 and V is TRBV6-1; no clear D gene. The ends were cut back, 6 bases at V and 4 bases at J, with 10 bases in the middle. Germline V gives CDR1 MNHNS, CDR2 SASEGT. CDR3 length equals 14 residues. The CDR3 DNA reads as TGTGCCAGCAGCGCCGGTCCGTATAATTCACCCCTCCACTTT. It codes for CASSAGPYNSPLHF.

The chain combines TRBV6-6 with TRBJ2-1; D is perhaps TRBD2 (5 bases). V lost 2 bases to trimming and J lost 3 bases, with 11 bases between them. Germline V CDR1 and CDR2: MNHNY, SVGAGI (reference sequence). The CDR3 runs to 15 residues. The CDR3 DNA sequence: TGTGCCAGCAGTTACGGTTCCGAGGGCTACAATGAGCAGTTCTTC. The encoded protein is CASSYGSEGYNEQFF.

As DNA, the CDR3 is TGTGCCAGCAGCTTAGCGCAGAGCACACAGCCCCAGCATTTT. It specifies CASSLAQSTQPQHF. The rearrangement links TRBV7-8 to TRBJ1-5; D is undetermined. The CDR3 has 14 amino acids. Germline CDR1 is SGHVS and CDR2 is FQNEAQ. V was pared by 0 bases and J by 7 bases, with 10 bases between.

Of note for this clone: This specimen includes other DNA sequences encoding the same CDR3. The rearrangement links TRBV11-2 to TRBJ1-1; 7 nucleotides agree with TRBD1. This CDR3 has 18 residues. Germline trimming cut 0 bases from V and 1 base from J; bases unmatched to any gene: 11. The germline V gene has CDR1 SGHAT and CDR2 FQNNGV. The CDR3 region has the DNA TGTGCCAGCAGCTTAGAGGGGCAGGGGGATTATAGGAACACTGAAGCTTTCTTT. It translates to CASSLEGQGDYRNTEAFF.

V and J are TRBV3-1 and TRBJ2-1, with 12 bases that match TRBD2. Germline V gene data show CDR1 as LGHDT and CDR2 as YNNKEL (reference sequence). This CDR3 contains 18 residues. V lost 7 bases, J lost 7 bases, and 17 bases stayed unmatched. This CDR3 reads CASMTGLAGGPLSNEQFF. As DNA, the CDR3 is TGTGCCAGCATGACGGGGCTAGCGGGAGGGCCTCTTTCGAATGAGCAGTTCTTC.

The chain carries TRBV5-1 and TRBJ2-2; perhaps TRBD1 as D (7 bases). The germline V gene encodes CDR1 SGHRS and CDR2 YFSETQ. V dropped 0 bases and J dropped 4 bases, with 10 bases sitting between them. The CDR3 extends over 15 amino acids. CDR3: CASSLGQGGTGELFF. The CDR3 DNA reads TGCGCCAGCAGCTTGGGACAGGGAGGCACCGGGGAGCTGTTTTTT.